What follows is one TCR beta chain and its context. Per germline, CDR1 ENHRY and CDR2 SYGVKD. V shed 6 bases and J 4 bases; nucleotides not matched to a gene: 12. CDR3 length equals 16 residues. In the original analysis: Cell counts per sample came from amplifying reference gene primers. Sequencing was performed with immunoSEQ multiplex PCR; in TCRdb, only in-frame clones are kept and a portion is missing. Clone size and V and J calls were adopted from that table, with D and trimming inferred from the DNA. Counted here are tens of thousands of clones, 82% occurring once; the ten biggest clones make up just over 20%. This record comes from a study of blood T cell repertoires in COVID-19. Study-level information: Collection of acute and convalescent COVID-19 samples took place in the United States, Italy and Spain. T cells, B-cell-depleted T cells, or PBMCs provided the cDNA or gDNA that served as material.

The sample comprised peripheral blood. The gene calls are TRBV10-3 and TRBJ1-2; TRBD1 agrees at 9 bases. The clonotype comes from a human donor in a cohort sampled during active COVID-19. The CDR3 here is CAIRETGTGNIYGYTF. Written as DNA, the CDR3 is TGTGCCATCAGGGAAACCGGGACAGGGAATATCTATGGCTACACCTTC.